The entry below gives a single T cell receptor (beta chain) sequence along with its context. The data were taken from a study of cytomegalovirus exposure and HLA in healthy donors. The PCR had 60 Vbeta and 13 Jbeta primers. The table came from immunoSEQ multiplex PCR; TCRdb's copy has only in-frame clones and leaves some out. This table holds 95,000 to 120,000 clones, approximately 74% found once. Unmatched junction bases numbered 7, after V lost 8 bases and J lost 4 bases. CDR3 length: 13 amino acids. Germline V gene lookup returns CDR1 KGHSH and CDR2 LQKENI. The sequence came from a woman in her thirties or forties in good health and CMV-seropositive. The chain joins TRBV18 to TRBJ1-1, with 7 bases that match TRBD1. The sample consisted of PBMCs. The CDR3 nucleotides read TGTGCCAGCAACTTACAGGGGAGCACTGAAGCTTTCTTT. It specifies CASNLQGSTEAFF.